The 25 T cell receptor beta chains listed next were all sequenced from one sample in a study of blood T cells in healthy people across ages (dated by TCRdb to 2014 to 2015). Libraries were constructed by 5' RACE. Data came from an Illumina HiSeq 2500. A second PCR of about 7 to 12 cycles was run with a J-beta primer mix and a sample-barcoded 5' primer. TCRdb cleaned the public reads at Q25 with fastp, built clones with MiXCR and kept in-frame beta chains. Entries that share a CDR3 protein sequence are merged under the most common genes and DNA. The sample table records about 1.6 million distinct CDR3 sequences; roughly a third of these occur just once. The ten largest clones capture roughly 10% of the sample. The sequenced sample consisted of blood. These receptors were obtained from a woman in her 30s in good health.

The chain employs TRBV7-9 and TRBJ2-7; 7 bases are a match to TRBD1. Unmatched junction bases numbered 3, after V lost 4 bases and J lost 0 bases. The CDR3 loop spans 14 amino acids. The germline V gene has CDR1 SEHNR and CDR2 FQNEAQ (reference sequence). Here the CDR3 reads CASSSWDSSYEQYF. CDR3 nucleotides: TGTGCCAGCAGCTCCTGGGACAGCTCCTACGAGCAGTACTTC.

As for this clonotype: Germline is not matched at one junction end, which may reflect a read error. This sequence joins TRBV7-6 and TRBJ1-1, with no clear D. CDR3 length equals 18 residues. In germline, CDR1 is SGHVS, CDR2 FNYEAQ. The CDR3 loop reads CASSLKPPGGLAVTGAFF. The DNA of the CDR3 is TGTGCCAGCAGCTTAAAGCCCCCGGGAGGTTTAGCGGTCACTGGAGCTTTCTTT.

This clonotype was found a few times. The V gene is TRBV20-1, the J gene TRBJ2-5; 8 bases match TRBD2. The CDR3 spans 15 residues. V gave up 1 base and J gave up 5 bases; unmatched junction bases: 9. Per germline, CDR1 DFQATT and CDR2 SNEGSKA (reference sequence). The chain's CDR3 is CSARGRGGHRETQYF. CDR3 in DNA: TGCAGTGCTAGAGGACGGGGGGGCCATAGGGAGACCCAGTACTTC.

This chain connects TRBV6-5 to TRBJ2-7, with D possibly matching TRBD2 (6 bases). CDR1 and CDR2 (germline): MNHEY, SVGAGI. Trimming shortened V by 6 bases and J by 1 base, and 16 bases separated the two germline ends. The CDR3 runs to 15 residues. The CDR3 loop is CASRNPGLPSYEQYF. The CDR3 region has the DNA TGTGCCAGCAGAAACCCGGGACTCCCTTCCTACGAGCAGTACTTC.

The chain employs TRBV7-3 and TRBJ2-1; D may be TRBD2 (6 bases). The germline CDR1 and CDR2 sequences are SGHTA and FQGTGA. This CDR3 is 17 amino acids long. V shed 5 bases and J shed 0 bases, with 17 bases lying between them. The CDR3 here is CASSPHRRVTSYNEQFF. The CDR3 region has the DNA TGTGCCAGCAGCCCCCACAGGAGGGTCACCTCCTACAATGAGCAGTTCTTC.

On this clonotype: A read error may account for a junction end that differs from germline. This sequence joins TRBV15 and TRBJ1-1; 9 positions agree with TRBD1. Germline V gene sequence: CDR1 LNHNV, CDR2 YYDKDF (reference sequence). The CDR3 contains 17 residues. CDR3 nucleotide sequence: TGTGCCACCAGTAGAGATTTCCTACAGGGGGCCGACACTGAAGCTTTCTTT. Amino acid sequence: CATSRDFLQGADTEAFF.

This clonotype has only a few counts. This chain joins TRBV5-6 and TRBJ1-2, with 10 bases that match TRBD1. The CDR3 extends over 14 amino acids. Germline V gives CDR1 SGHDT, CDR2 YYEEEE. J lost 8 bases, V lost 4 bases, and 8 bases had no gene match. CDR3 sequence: CASSLGQGPSGYTF. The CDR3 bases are TGTGCCAGCAGCCTGGGACAGGGGCCCTCCGGCTACACCTTC.

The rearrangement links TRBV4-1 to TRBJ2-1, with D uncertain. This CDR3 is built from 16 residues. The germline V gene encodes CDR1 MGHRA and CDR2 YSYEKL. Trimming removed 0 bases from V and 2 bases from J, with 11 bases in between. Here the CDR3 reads CASSQDQWQPYNEQFF. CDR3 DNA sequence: TGCGCCAGCAGCCAAGATCAGTGGCAGCCCTACAATGAGCAGTTCTTC.

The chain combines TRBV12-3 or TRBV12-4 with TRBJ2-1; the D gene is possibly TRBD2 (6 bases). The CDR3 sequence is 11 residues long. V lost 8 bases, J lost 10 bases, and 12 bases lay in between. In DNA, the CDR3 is TGTGCCAGCGGCTTAGGACTAGAGCAGTTCTTC. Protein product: CASGLGLEQFF.

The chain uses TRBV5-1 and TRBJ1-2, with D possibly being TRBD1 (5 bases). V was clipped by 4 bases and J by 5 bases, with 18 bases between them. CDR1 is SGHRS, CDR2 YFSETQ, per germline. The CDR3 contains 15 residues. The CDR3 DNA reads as TGCGCCAGCAGCGACAGACCTACTGGGCCTTATGGCTACACCTTC. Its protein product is CASSDRPTGPYGYTF.

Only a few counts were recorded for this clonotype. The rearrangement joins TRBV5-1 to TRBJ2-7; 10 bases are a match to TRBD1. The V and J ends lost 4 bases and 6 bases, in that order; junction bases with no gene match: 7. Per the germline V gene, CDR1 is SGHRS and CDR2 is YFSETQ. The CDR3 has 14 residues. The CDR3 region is CASSTGQGSIEQYF. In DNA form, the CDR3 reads TGCGCCAGCAGCACGGGACAGGGGTCGATCGAGCAGTACTTC.

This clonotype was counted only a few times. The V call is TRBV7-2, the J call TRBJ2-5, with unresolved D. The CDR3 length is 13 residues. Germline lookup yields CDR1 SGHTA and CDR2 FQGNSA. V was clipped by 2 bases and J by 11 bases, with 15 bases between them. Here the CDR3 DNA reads TGTGCCAGCAGCTTAACCAGCTATGGTGGGCAGTACTTC. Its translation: CASSLTSYGGQYF.

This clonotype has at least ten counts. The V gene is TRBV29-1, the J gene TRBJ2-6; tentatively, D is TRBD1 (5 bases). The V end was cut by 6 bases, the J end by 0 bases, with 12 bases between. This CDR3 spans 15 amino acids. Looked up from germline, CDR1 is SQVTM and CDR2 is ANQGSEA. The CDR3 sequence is CSVAGLSSGANVLTF. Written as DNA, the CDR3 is TGCAGCGTAGCAGGGCTAAGCTCTGGGGCCAACGTCCTGACTTTC.

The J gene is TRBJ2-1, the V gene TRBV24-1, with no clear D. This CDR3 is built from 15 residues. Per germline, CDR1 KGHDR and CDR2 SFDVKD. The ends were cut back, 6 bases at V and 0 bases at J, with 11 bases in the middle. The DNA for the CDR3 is TGTGCCACCAGTTCCCGAAATAGCTCCTACAATGAGCAGTTCTTC. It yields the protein CATSSRNSSYNEQFF.

CDR3 sequence: CASSQDQWGRSPLHF. In nucleotides, the CDR3 is TGCGCCAGCAGCCAAGATCAGTGGGGCAGGTCACCCCTCCACTTT. This chain joins TRBV4-1 and TRBJ1-6, with D possibly being TRBD1 (5 bases). V lost 0 bases and J 10 bases, leaving 13 bases between the germline ends. CDR3 length: 15 amino acids. Germline CDR1 is MGHRA and CDR2 is YSYEKL.

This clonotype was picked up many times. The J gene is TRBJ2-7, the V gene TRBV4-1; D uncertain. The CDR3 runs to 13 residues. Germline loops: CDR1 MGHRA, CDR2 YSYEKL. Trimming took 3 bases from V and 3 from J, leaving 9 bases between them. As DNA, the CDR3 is TGCGCCAGCAGCCAGCATAACAGCTACGAGCAGTACTTC. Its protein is CASSQHNSYEQYF.

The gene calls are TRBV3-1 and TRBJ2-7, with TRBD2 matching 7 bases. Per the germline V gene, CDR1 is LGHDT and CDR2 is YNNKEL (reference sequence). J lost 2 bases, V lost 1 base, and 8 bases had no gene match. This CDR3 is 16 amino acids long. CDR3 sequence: CASSQALLAAAYEQYF. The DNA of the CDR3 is TGTGCCAGCAGCCAAGCCCTTCTAGCGGCAGCCTACGAGCAGTACTTC.

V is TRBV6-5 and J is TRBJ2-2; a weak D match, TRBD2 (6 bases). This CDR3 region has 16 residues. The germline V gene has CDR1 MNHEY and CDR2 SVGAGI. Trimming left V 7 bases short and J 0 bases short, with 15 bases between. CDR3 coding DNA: TGTGCCAGCACCCGGACGGGGAGGACGAACACCGGGGAGCTGTTTTTT. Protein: CASTRTGRTNTGELFF.

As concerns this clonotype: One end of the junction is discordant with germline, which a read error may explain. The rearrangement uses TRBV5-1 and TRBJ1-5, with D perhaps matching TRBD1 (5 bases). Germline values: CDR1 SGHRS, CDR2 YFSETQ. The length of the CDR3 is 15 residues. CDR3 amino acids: CTSSLHGTENQPQHF. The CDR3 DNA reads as TGCACCAGCAGCTTGCATGGGACGGAGAATCAGCCCCAGCATTTT.

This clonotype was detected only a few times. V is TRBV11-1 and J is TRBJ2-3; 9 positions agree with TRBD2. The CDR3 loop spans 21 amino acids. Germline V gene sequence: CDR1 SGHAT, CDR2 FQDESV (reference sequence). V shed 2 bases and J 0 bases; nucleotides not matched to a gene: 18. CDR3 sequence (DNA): TGTGCCAGCAGCTTAAATCGTCGCTGGCAAGCGGGGGGCCTTAGCACAGATACGCAGTATTTT. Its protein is CASSLNRRWQAGGLSTDTQYF.

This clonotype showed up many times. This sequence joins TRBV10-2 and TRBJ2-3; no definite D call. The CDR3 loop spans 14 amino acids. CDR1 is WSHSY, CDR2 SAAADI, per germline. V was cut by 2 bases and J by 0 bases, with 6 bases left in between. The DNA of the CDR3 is TGCGCCAGCAGTGAGGGGGTAAGCACAGATACGCAGTATTTT. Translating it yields CASSEGVSTDTQYF.

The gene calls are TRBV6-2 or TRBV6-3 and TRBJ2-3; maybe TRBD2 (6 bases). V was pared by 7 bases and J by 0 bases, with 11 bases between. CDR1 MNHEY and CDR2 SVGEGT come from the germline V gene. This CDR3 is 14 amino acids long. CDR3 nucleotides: TGTGCCAGCAAATGGGGACTTAGCACAGATACGCAGTATTTT. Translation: CASKWGLSTDTQYF.

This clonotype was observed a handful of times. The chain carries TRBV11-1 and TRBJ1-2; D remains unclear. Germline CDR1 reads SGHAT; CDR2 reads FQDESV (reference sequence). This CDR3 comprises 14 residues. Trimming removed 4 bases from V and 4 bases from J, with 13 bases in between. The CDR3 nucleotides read TGTGCCAGCAGCTCCAACAGAATCGGCTATGGCTACACCTTC. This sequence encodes CASSSNRIGYGYTF.

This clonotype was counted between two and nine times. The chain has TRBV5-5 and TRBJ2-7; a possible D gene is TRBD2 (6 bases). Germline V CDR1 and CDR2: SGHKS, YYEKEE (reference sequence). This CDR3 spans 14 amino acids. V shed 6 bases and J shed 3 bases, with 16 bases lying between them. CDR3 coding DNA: TGTGCCAGCATCTCCGTGGGACTTGGCTACGAGCAGTACTTC. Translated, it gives CASISVGLGYEQYF.

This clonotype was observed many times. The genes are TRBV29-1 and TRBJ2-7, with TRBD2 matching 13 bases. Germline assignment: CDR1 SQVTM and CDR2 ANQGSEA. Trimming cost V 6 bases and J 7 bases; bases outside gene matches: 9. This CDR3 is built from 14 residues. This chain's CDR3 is CSVETSGGLREQYF. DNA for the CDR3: TGCAGCGTCGAGACTAGCGGGGGGCTTAGGGAGCAGTACTTC.